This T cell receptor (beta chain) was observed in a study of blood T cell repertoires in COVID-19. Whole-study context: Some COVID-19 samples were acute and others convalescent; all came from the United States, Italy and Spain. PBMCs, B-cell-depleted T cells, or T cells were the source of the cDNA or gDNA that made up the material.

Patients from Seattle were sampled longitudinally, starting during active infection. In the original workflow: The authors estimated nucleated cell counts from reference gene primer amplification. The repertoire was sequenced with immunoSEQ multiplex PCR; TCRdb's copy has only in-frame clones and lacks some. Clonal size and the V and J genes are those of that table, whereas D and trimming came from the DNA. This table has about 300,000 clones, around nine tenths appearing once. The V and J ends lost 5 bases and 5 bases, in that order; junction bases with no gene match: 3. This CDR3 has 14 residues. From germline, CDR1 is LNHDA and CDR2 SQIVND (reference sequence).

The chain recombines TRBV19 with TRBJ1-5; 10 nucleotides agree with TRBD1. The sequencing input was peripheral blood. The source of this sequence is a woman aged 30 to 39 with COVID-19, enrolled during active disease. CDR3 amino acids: CASSSGQGDQPQHF. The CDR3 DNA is TGTGCCAGTAGTTCCGGACAGGGGGATCAGCCCCAGCATTTT.